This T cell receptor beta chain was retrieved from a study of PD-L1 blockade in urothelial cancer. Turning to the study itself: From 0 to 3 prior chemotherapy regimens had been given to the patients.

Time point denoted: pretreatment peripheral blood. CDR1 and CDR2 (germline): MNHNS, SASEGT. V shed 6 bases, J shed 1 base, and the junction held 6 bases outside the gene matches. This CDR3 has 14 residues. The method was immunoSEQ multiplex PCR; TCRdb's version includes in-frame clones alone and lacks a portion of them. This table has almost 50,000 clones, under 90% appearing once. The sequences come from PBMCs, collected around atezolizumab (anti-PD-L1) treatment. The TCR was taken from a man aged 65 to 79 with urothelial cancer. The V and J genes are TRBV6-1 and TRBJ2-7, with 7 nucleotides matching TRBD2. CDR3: CASSAGDVSYEQYF. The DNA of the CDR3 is TGTGCCAGCAGCGCGGGGGACGTATCCTACGAGCAGTACTTC.